These 7 T cell receptor beta chains originate from one sample sequenced in a study of blood T cell repertoires in COVID-19. Only in-frame clones appear in the TCRdb table, and some are missing; sequencing was by immunoSEQ multiplex PCR. The sample lists about 160,000 clones, 85% occurring once. Sequencing was performed on peripheral blood. The origin of the receptors is a human donor with acute or convalescent COVID-19. The donor label of this sample is uncertain.

This chain links TRBV29-1 with TRBJ2-7; the match to TRBD2 covers 8 bases. The germline gives CDR1 SQVTM, CDR2 ANQGSEA. The CDR3 is 15 residues long. Unmatched junction bases numbered 11, after V lost 4 bases and J lost 3 bases. The CDR3 sequence is CSVGGSGGANYEQYF. CDR3 DNA: TGCAGCGTTGGAGGTTCGGGGGGGGCAAACTACGAGCAGTACTTC.

This clone has only a few counts. The CDR3 nucleotides are TGCAGTGCTAGTAGCTTAAGATCTAATCAGCCCCAGCATTTT. The encoded protein is CSASSLRSNQPQHF. The gene calls are TRBV20-1 and TRBJ1-5, with D hard to call. Looked up from germline, CDR1 is DFQATT and CDR2 is SNEGSKA (reference sequence). CDR3 length: 14 residues. The V and J ends lost 3 bases and 4 bases respectively, with 13 bases between them.

V and J are TRBV5-1 and TRBJ1-1; no definite D call. Trimming removed 4 bases at V and 3 bases at J, with 13 bases between. The CDR3 has 14 amino acids. The germline gives CDR1 SGHRS, CDR2 YFSETQ. The CDR3 region is CASSPSLADTEAFF. The CDR3, as DNA: TGCGCCAGCAGCCCGTCCCTGGCCGACACTGAAGCTTTCTTT.

V usage is TRBV6-5 and J usage is TRBJ1-5, with 7 bases aligning to TRBD1. Germline V lookup: CDR1 MNHEY, CDR2 SVGAGI. This CDR3 region has 14 residues. V gave up 4 bases and J gave up 6 bases; unmatched junction bases: 6. Here the CDR3 DNA reads TGTGCCAGCAGTTCCGGGACAGTCCTTCAGCCCCAGCATTTT. The encoded protein is CASSSGTVLQPQHF.

This chain connects TRBV7-3 to TRBJ1-1, with 7 bases matching TRBD1. The J segment lost 3 bases and the V segment lost 1 base, leaving 8 bases of the junction unmatched. This CDR3 has 16 residues. Germline V CDR1 and CDR2: SGHTA, FQGTGA. For the CDR3, the DNA is TGTGCCAGCAGCTTAAACCCTAGACAGGGCCACACTGAAGCTTTCTTT. This gives the protein CASSLNPRQGHTEAFF.

V gene TRBV18 combines with J gene TRBJ2-6; possible D gene TRBD1, 5 bases. Germline CDR1 KGHSH, CDR2 LQKENI. The CDR3 contains 16 residues. The V end was cut by 3 bases, the J end by 4 bases, with 13 bases between. The CDR3 protein is CASSPIEGAGANVLTF. As DNA, the CDR3 is TGTGCCAGCTCACCTATCGAAGGGGCAGGGGCCAACGTCCTGACTTTC. Based on the CDR3 plus reference TRBV18 and TRBJ2-6, the full variable domain is NAGVMQNPRHLVRRRGQEARLRCSPMKGHSHVYWYRQLPEEGLKFMVYLQKENIIDESGMPKERFSAEFPKEGPSILRIQQVVRGDSAAYFCASSPIEGAGANVLTFGAGSRLTVL.

This chain connects TRBV2 to TRBJ2-1; 8 bases fit TRBD1. Germline V lookup: CDR1 SNHLY, CDR2 FYNNEI. Germline trimming cut 6 bases from V and 4 bases from J; bases unmatched to any gene: 5. CDR3 size: 14 residues. CDR3 loop: CASRPWDRYNEQFF. CDR3 bases: TGTGCCAGCAGGCCCTGGGACAGGTACAATGAGCAGTTCTTC.